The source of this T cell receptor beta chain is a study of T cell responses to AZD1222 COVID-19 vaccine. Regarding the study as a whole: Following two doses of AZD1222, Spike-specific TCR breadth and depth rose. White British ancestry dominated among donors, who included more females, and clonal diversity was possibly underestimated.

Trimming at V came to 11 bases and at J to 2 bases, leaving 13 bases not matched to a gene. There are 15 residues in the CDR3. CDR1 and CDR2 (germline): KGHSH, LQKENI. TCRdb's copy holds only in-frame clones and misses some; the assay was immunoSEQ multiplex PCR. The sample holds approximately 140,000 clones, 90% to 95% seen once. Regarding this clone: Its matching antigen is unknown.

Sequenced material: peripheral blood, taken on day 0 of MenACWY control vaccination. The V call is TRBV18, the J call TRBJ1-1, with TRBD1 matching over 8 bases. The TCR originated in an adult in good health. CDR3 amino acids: CAGEPTGGSNTEAFF. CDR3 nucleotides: TGTGCCGGGGAGCCCACAGGGGGTTCAAACACTGAAGCTTTCTTT. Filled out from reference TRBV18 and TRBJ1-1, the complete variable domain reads NAGVMQNPRHLVRRRGQEARLRCSPMKGHSHVYWYRQLPEEGLKFMVYLQKENIIDESGMPKERFSAEFPKEGPSILRIQQVVRGDSAAYFCAGEPTGGSNTEAFFGQGTRLTVV.